This is a list of T cell receptor beta chains from one sample in a study of shared clonotypes between healthy human individuals. Repertoires were generated with immunoSEQ multiplex PCR, while TCRdb's copy carries only in-frame clones and drops some. The table includes around 450,000 clones, roughly 77% detected once. Sequencing was done on a sample of PBMCs. The receptors stem from a woman in her thirties or forties in good health. Some clones in this sample may be carry-over from other donors' samples. Both conserved end residues are trimmed from each CDR3. Fields, in order: V gene, CDR3 protein.

TRBV15	ATSRRQGGNEQY
TRBV7-2	ASSLRGMSFSYNEQF
TRBV7-2	ASSLATYNEQF
TRBV27	ASSLNRGQYEQY
TRBV18	ASSPGGSYNEQF
TRBV10-3	AISDSTDMNTEAF
TRBV7-9	ASSGHTEAF
TRBV4-3	ASSQDVRSRGTGWGYT
TRBV6-6	ASSESGNTIY
TRBV5-6	ASSFKPGGEQY
TRBV6-6	ASRSMGEKLF
TRBV11-1	ASSPRNNEKLF
TRBV4-2	ASSQGGSGRADEQY
TRBV7-3	ASSLGTTRITEAF
TRBV5-1	ASSPGQGNEQF
TRBV6-1	ASSEPLSGGALYEQY
TRBV6-4	ASSERASGYNEQF
TRBV4-1	ASSPKGLTSGNTIY
TRBV6-6	ASSYGMGRGNEKLF
TRBV30	AWSPRGGAFKPQH
TRBV6-6	ASSYGRGTGANVLT
TRBV27	ASSSQWTSGSYEQY
TRBV19	ASSIGPLGQPQH
TRBV25-1	ASSAVGSLGNTEAF